This entry concerns a single T cell receptor beta chain. This sample is part of a study of blood T cell repertoires in COVID-19. Study-level background: Both acute and convalescent COVID-19 samples were obtained from the United States, Italy and Spain. PBMCs, B-cell-depleted T cells, or T cells were the source of the cDNA or gDNA that made up the material.

Germline assignment: CDR1 MGHRA and CDR2 YSYEKL. Trimming cost V 0 bases and J 8 bases, with 12 bases left between them. This CDR3 has 14 amino acids. Profiling relied on immunoSEQ multiplex PCR, and the TCRdb table lists in-frame clones only, not all of them. The sample holds 85,000 to 90,000 clones; roughly 76% are singletons and the top ten take more than 15%. Material: peripheral blood. The chain carries TRBV4-1 and TRBJ2-3; the D is unclear. The clonotype was recovered from a woman older than 75 with active or convalescent COVID-19. CDR3: CASSQDSEPGTQYF. CDR3 DNA: TGCGCCAGCAGCCAAGATTCGGAGCCCGGTACGCAGTATTTT.